This T cell receptor beta chain is from a study of blood T cell repertoires in COVID-19. Study-wide context: Acute and convalescent COVID-19 samples came from the United States, Italy and Spain. T cells, B-cell-depleted T cells, or PBMCs provided the cDNA or gDNA that served as material.

The CDR3 runs to 14 residues. The trim removed 1 base at V and 6 bases at J, leaving 4 bases unmatched. The germline CDR1 and CDR2 sequences are LGHNT and FRNRAP. In the original analysis: Cell counts per sample came from amplifying reference gene primers. The protocol was immunoSEQ multiplex PCR, while the TCRdb copy is restricted to in-frame clones and leaves out a portion. Clone size and the V and J calls come from that table; the DNA yielded D and trimming. Of about 310,000 clones listed, roughly 87% are singletons. Sequenced sample: peripheral blood. V is TRBV12-5 and J is TRBJ2-3, with 7 bases fitting TRBD1. This receptor was obtained from a man aged 45-65 years with active or convalescent COVID-19. CDR3 protein: CASGLGLQGDTQYF. The CDR3 DNA reads as TGTGCTAGTGGTTTGGGATTACAGGGGGATACGCAGTATTTT. The entire variable domain, with the rest obtained from reference TRBV12-5 and TRBJ2-3, is as follows: DARVTQTPRHKVTEMGQEVTMRCQPILGHNTVFWYRQTMMQGLELLAYFRNRAPLDDSGMPKDRFSAEMPDATLATLKIQPSEPRDSAVYFCASGLGLQGDTQYFGPGTRLTVL.